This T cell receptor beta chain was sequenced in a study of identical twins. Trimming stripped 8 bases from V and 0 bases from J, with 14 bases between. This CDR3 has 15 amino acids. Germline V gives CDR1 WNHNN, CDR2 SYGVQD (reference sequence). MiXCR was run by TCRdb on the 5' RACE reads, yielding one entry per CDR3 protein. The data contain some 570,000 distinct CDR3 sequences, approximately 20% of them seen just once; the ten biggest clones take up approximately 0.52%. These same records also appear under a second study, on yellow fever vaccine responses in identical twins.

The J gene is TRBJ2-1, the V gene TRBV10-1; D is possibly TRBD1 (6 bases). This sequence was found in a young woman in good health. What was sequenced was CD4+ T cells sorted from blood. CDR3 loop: CASPETGLSYNEQFF. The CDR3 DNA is TGCGCCAGCCCCGAAACAGGGCTCTCCTACAATGAGCAGTTCTTC.